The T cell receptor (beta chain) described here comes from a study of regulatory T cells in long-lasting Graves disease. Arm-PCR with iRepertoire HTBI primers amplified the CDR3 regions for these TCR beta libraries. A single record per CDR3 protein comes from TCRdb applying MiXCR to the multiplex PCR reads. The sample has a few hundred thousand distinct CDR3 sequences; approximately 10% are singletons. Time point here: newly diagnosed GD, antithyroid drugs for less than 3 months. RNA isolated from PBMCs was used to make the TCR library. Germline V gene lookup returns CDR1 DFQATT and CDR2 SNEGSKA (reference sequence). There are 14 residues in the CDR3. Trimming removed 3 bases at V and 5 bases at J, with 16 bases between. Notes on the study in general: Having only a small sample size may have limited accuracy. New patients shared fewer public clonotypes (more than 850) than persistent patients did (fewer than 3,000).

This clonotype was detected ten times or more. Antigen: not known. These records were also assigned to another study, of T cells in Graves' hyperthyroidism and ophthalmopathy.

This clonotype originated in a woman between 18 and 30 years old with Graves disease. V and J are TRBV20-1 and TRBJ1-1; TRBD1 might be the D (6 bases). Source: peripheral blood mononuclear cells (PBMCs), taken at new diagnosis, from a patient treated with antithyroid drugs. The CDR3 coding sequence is TGCAGTGCTAGTACAGGGTCGGTGCTTACTGAAGCTTTCTTT. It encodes CSASTGSVLTEAFF.